Below, 22 T cell receptor beta chains from the same sample are listed, as sequenced in a study of OX40 agonist ivuxolimab in advanced cancers. Profiled with immunoSEQ multiplex PCR; TCRdb holds only in-frame clones, not every one. This sample has tens of thousands of clones, with 70% to 90% found just once. Sequences were derived from CD4+ or CD8+ T cells sorted from blood, sampled in a trial of the OX40 agonist ivuxolimab. The receptor source for this set is an adult with an advanced solid tumor such as melanoma, head and neck, liver or kidney cancer.

This chain links TRBV7-2 with TRBJ1-4; TRBD1 might be the D (5 bases). The CDR3 is 13 amino acids. Trimming left V 2 bases short and J 8 bases short, with 9 bases between. CDR1 and CDR2 (germline): SGHTA, FQGNSA. CDR3 nucleotide sequence: TGTGCCAGCAGCTTAACAGGAGGGGAAAAACTGTTTTTT. As protein: CASSLTGGEKLFF.

This chain connects TRBV19 to TRBJ2-7, with D tentatively TRBD2 (6 bases). Germline V lookup: CDR1 LNHDA, CDR2 SQIVND (reference sequence). V shed 3 bases and J shed 1 base, with 13 bases lying between them. The CDR3 is made up of 15 amino acids. CDR3 bases: TGTGCCAGTAGTATTTCCGGGAGTGGTTCCTACGAGCAGTACTTC. It is translated as CASSISGSGSYEQYF.

This clone appeared once. V and J are TRBV12-5 and TRBJ2-7; 10 nucleotides agree with TRBD2. Germline values: CDR1 LGHNT, CDR2 FRNRAP. The length of the CDR3 is 18 residues. The V segment lost 1 base and the J segment 4 bases; nucleotides outside the gene matches: 13. The CDR3 nucleotides are TGTGCTAGTGGTTTGGCGACGGGGCTAGCGGGGGATTTTTACGAGCAGTACTTC. This translates into CASGLATGLAGDFYEQYF.

The chain combines TRBV4-1 with TRBJ1-1, with 9 bases lining up with TRBD1. The CDR3 runs to 15 residues. Unmatched junction bases numbered 5, after V lost 0 bases and J lost 6 bases. CDR1 MGHRA and CDR2 YSYEKL come from the germline V gene. DNA of the CDR3: TGCGCCAGCAGCCAAGATTCGGGACAGGGTTCTGAAGCTTTCTTT. Encoded protein: CASSQDSGQGSEAFF.

J is TRBJ2-3 and V is TRBV7-2; D not certain. With 5 bases removed from V and 4 bases from J, the gap between germline ends came to 16 bases. The CDR3 runs to 15 residues. Germline V gene data show CDR1 as SGHTA and CDR2 as FQGNSA. The CDR3 DNA reads as TGTGCCAGCAGCCTGTGGCCGGGCGGATCAGATACGCAGTATTTT. Encoded protein: CASSLWPGGSDTQYF.

This chain joins TRBV5-4 and TRBJ2-2; TRBD2 aligns across 10 bases. Germline values: CDR1 SGHNT, CDR2 YYREEE (reference sequence). V shed 4 bases and J 7 bases; nucleotides not matched to a gene: 10. The CDR3 loop spans 16 amino acids. The CDR3 here is CASSNVAGGLGGELFF. The DNA of the CDR3 is TGTGCCAGCAGCAATGTAGCGGGGGGCCTAGGCGGGGAGCTGTTTTTT.

The genes are TRBV7-6 and TRBJ2-2, with D maybe TRBD1 (6 bases). Germline-derived CDR1 and CDR2 are SGHVS and FNYEAQ. The CDR3 length is 18 residues. V was pared by 5 bases and J by 0 bases, with 19 bases between. The CDR3 sequence is CASSDTQRDTTNTGELFF. CDR3 sequence (DNA): TGTGCCAGCAGCGATACCCAGAGGGACACAACGAACACCGGGGAGCTGTTTTTT.

This rearrangement joins TRBV6-5 to TRBJ2-7; TRBD2 matches at 8 bases. After removal of 5 bases from V and 5 bases from J, the junction contained 5 bases not matched to a gene. The CDR3 spans 13 residues. Germline loops: CDR1 MNHEY, CDR2 SVGAGI. The CDR3 sequence: CASSPAGANEQYF. The CDR3, as DNA: TGTGCCAGCAGTCCAGCGGGAGCAAACGAGCAGTACTTC.

The chain couples TRBV7-8 to TRBJ2-7, with a weak D call TRBD2 (5 bases). CDR3 size: 14 residues. Trimming left V 6 bases short and J 7 bases short, with 19 bases between. Germline V gene sequence: CDR1 SGHVS, CDR2 FQNEAQ. The CDR3 protein is CASRLLSTPGEQYF. The CDR3 DNA is TGTGCCAGCAGACTTCTTAGTACCCCGGGGGAGCAGTACTTC.

V gene TRBV5-4 combines with J gene TRBJ2-7; TRBD2 matches 16 bases. The germline gives CDR1 SGHNT, CDR2 YYREEE (reference sequence). The CDR3 extends over 17 amino acids. The V and J ends lost 3 bases and 7 bases, in that order; junction bases with no gene match: 10. The CDR3 here is CASSYKTGTSGRGEQYF. The CDR3 DNA sequence: TGTGCCAGCAGCTATAAAACCGGGACTAGCGGGAGGGGGGAGCAGTACTTC.

The V gene is TRBV25-1, the J gene TRBJ1-3, with 7 bases aligning to TRBD1. CDR1 and CDR2 from the germline V gene are MGHDK and SYGVNS. This CDR3 has 15 residues. V shed 3 bases, J shed 2 bases, and the junction held 4 bases outside the gene matches. The CDR3 bases are TGTGCCAGCAGTGAGACACAGGGGACTGGAAACACCATATATTTT. This codes for CASSETQGTGNTIYF.

The chain employs TRBV7-9 and TRBJ2-2; 13 bases are a match to TRBD2. The CDR3 sequence is 16 residues long. The germline V gene has CDR1 SEHNR and CDR2 FQNEAQ (reference sequence). V lost 4 bases to trimming and J lost 6 bases; unmatched junction nucleotides: 5. The CDR3, as DNA: TGTGCCAGCAGCTCGGGACTAGCGGGAAGGGCCGGGGAGCTGTTTTTT. Its translation: CASSSGLAGRAGELFF.

The chain is built from TRBV5-1 and TRBJ2-2; no clear D gene. Germline CDR1 reads SGHRS; CDR2 reads YFSETQ. V was cut by 4 bases and J by 7 bases, with 11 bases left in between. CDR3 length: 13 residues. CDR3 sequence reads: CASSPQMDGELFF. The CDR3 DNA follows: TGCGCCAGCAGCCCCCAAATGGACGGGGAGCTGTTTTTT.

This clone showed up just a few times. The chain couples TRBV5-4 to TRBJ2-7, with D perhaps matching TRBD1 (6 bases). Germline-derived CDR1 and CDR2 are SGHNT and YYREEE (reference sequence). This CDR3 contains 14 residues. V shed 5 bases and J shed 2 bases, with 14 bases lying between them. The CDR3 nucleotides are TGTGCCAGCAGATCGGGACACGGCCCCTACGAGCAGTACTTC. Its translation is CASRSGHGPYEQYF.

V gene TRBV5-1 combines with J gene TRBJ2-2, with a weak D call TRBD2 (5 bases). With 0 bases removed from V and 6 bases from J, the gap between germline ends came to 6 bases. Germline lookup yields CDR1 SGHRS and CDR2 YFSETQ. This CDR3 has 13 residues. CDR3 in DNA: TGCGCCAGCAGCTTGGGAGGGTCCGGGGAGCTGTTTTTT. Translation: CASSLGGSGELFF.

The chain recombines TRBV11-2 with TRBJ2-3; D remains unclear. CDR3 size: 16 residues. In germline, CDR1 is SGHAT, CDR2 FQNNGV. V was clipped by 1 base and J by 0 bases, with 11 bases between them. CDR3 nucleotides: TGTGCCAGCAGCTTAGTGGGAACAGTTAGCACAGATACGCAGTATTTT. Its translation: CASSLVGTVSTDTQYF.

The gene calls are TRBV11-2 and TRBJ2-2; TRBD2 aligns across 8 bases. Germline V gene sequence: CDR1 SGHAT, CDR2 FQNNGV. Unmatched junction bases numbered 10, after V lost 1 base and J lost 6 bases. This CDR3 region has 17 residues. DNA for the CDR3: TGTGCCAGCAGCTTAGTTGGGGGGACTAGTCGAGCCGGGGAGCTGTTTTTT. This translates into CASSLVGGTSRAGELFF.

The count of this clone is one. V is TRBV9 and J is TRBJ2-5; D is uncertain. The CDR3 spans 13 residues. The germline gives CDR1 SGDLS, CDR2 YYNGEE. V shed 0 bases and J shed 1 base, with 4 bases lying between them. The CDR3 loop is CASSVAGQETQYF. CDR3 DNA sequence: TGTGCCAGCAGCGTAGCTGGCCAAGAGACCCAGTACTTC.

V usage is TRBV28 and J usage is TRBJ2-7; 8 bases are a match to TRBD2. With 7 bases clipped from V and 3 bases from J, the junction kept 11 bases outside the gene matches. CDR3 length: 15 residues. CDR1 is MDHEN and CDR2 is SYDVKM in the germline V gene. CDR3 loop: CASIPGAGGRYEQYF. The CDR3 nucleotides read TGTGCCAGCATCCCGGGGGCGGGAGGCCGCTACGAGCAGTACTTC.

Only one count was recorded for this clone. J is TRBJ2-7 and V is TRBV5-1; no clear D gene. This CDR3 spans 15 amino acids. Germline CDR1 and CDR2: SGHRS and YFSETQ. V was trimmed by 0 bases and J by 4 bases, leaving 14 bases between them. The CDR3 region has the DNA TGCGCCAGCAGCTTGGGGCAGGTGTTGGGTTACGAGCAGTACTTC. Translation: CASSLGQVLGYEQYF.

This chain joins TRBV28 and TRBJ1-2; unclear D gene. Germline CDR1 and CDR2: MDHEN and SYDVKM. Deletions cut 1 base from V and 4 bases from J, with 7 bases between. The CDR3 length is 13 residues. The CDR3 loop reads CASSLSQSYGYTF. In DNA, the CDR3 is TGTGCCAGCAGTTTATCTCAGTCCTATGGCTACACCTTC.

The chain uses TRBV6-1 and TRBJ1-6; 10 bases match TRBD1. Per germline, CDR1 MNHNS and CDR2 SASEGT. V lost 2 bases and J lost 6; bases outside the gene matches: 1. This CDR3 has 15 amino acids. The CDR3 sequence: CASSERDRGNSPLHF. The CDR3 region has the DNA TGTGCCAGCAGTGAAAGGGACAGGGGTAATTCACCCCTCCACTTT.